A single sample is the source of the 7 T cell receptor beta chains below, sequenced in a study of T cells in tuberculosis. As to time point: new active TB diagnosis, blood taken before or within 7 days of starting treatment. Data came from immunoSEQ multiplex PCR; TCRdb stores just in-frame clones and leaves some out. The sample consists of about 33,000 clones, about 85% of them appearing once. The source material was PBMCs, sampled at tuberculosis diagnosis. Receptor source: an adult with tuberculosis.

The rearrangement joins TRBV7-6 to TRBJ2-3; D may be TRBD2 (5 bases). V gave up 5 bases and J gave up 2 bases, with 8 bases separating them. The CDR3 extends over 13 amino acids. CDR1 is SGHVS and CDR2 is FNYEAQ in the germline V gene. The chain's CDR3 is CASSPGLTDTQYF. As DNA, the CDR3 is TGTGCCAGCAGCCCAGGACTCACAGATACGCAGTATTTT.

The CDR3 nucleotides are TGTGCCAGCAGCCCTGGACAGAACTATGGCTACACCTTC. Its protein product is CASSPGQNYGYTF. The chain has TRBV11-1 and TRBJ1-2, with a tentative D call TRBD1 (6 bases). The CDR3 covers 13 residues. Germline CDR1 is SGHAT and CDR2 is FQDESV (reference sequence). Deletions cut 5 bases from V and 2 bases from J, with 9 bases between.

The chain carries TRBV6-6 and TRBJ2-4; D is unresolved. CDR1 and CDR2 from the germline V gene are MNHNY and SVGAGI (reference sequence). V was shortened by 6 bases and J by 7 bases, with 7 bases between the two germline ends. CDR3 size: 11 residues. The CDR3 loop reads CASSSMNIQYF. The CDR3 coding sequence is TGTGCCAGCAGCTCTATGAACATTCAGTACTTC.

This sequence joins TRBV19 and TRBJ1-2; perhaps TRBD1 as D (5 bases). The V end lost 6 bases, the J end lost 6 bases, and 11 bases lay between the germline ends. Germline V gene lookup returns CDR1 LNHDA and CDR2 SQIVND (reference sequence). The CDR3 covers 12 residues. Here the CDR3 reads CASRRTSDGYTF. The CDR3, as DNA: TGTGCCAGTAGGAGGACATCAGATGGCTACACCTTC.

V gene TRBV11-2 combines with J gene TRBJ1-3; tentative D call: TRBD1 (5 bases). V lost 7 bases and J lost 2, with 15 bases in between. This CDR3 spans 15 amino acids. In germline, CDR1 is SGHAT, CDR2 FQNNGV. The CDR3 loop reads CASTFSQGAGNTIYF. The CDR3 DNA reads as TGTGCCAGCACCTTTTCCCAGGGTGCTGGAAACACCATATATTTT.

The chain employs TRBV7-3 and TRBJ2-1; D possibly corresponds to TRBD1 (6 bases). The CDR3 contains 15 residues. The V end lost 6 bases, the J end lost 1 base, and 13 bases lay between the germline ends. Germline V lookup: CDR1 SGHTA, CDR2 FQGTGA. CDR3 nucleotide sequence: TGTGCCAGCAGTCCCGGTCAGGGGTCCTACAATGAGCAGTTCTTC. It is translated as CASSPGQGSYNEQFF. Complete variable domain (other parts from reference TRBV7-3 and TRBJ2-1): GAGVSQTPSNKVTEKGKYVELRCDPISGHTALYWYRQSLGQGPEFLIYFQGTGAADDSGLPNDRFFAVRPEGSVSTLKIQRTERGDSAVYLCASSPGQGSYNEQFFGPGTRLTVL.

CDR3 protein: CASSLAVVRGWIGYTF. CDR3 nucleotides: TGTGCCAGCAGCTTAGCGGTGGTCAGGGGGTGGATCGGCTACACCTTC. The chain joins TRBV7-8 to TRBJ1-2; 7 bases line up with TRBD1. The ends lost 0 bases at V and 8 bases at J; junction bases unmatched: 12. This CDR3 spans 16 amino acids. CDR1 and CDR2 (germline): SGHVS, FQNEAQ.